Following are 28 T cell receptor beta chains from one sample sequenced in a study of T cell changes during pregnancy in multiple sclerosis. Produced via immunoSEQ multiplex PCR; TCRdb's table is partial and in-frame only. Among approximately 69,000 clones listed, around 90% were seen once. Specimen: peripheral blood, collected in the second trimester of pregnancy. The receptors were sampled from a female donor in good health, enrolled as a control in a pregnancy study.

The rearrangement joins TRBV6-6 to TRBJ2-7, with 9 positions matching TRBD1. This CDR3 is 14 amino acids long. The J segment lost 3 bases and the V segment lost 5 bases, leaving 5 bases of the junction unmatched. In germline, CDR1 is MNHNY, CDR2 SVGAGI (reference sequence). The CDR3 spells CASSPAGQGYEQYF. CDR3 DNA sequence: TGTGCCAGCAGTCCAGCGGGACAGGGCTACGAGCAGTACTTC.

The V call is TRBV7-2, the J call TRBJ1-1; D unresolved. This CDR3 is 16 amino acids long. The V gene's germline CDR1 is SGHTA and CDR2 FQGNSA. The V and J ends lost 5 bases and 4 bases respectively, with 20 bases between them. CDR3 DNA: TGTGCCAGCAGCACTACCCTCGGCCCCTTCGGCACTGAAGCTTTCTTT. Encoded protein: CASSTTLGPFGTEAFF. Full variable domain (outside the CDR3, taken from reference TRBV7-2 and TRBJ1-1): GAGVSQSPSNKVTEKGKDVELRCDPISGHTALYWYRQSLGQGLEFLIYFQGNSAPDKSGLPSDRFSAERTGGSVSTLTIQRTQQEDSAVYLCASSTTLGPFGTEAFFGQGTRLTVV.

The chain joins TRBV2 to TRBJ1-1, with D possibly matching TRBD1 (6 bases). Germline CDR1 SNHLY, CDR2 FYNNEI. The V and J ends lost 4 bases and 8 bases respectively, with 14 bases between them. The CDR3 loop spans 13 amino acids. Here the CDR3 DNA reads TGTGCCAGCAGTGCTCGAAGGGGGACGGAAGCTTTCTTT. Its translation is CASSARRGTEAFF.

The V call is TRBV14, the J call TRBJ2-1; a possible D gene is TRBD1 (6 bases). V lost 1 base to trimming and J lost 14 bases, with 18 bases between them. The V gene's germline CDR1 is SGHDN and CDR2 FVKESK. CDR3 length equals 14 residues. The CDR3 DNA reads as TGTGCCAGCAGCCAAGTAGGTTGGGGGCAAAGCAAGTTCTTC. As protein: CASSQVGWGQSKFF.

This clone came up once. This chain connects TRBV7-9 to TRBJ2-7; TRBD1 matches at 8 bases. Germline trimming cut 6 bases from V and 5 bases from J; bases unmatched to any gene: 12. Germline V gene data show CDR1 as SEHNR and CDR2 as FQNEAQ (reference sequence). This CDR3 is built from 15 residues. The CDR3 protein is CASRQGGQVLDEQYF. Written as DNA, the CDR3 is TGTGCCAGCAGACAAGGGGGACAGGTCTTAGACGAGCAGTACTTC.

The chain links TRBV5-4 to TRBJ2-6, with TRBD1 matching 8 bases. This CDR3 has 15 residues. The germline V gene encodes CDR1 SGHNT and CDR2 YYREEE (reference sequence). Trimming cost V 9 bases and J 1 base; bases outside gene matches: 6. CDR3 protein: CATWTGKSGANVLTF. The CDR3 coding sequence is TGTGCCACCTGGACAGGGAAGTCTGGGGCCAACGTCCTGACTTTC.

This chain links TRBV30 with TRBJ1-3; D is undetermined. V was pared by 0 bases and J by 5 bases, with 5 bases between. Germline V gene data show CDR1 as GTSNPN and CDR2 as SVGIG (reference sequence). The CDR3 runs 12 residues. The CDR3 protein is CAWSVLRNTIYF. The CDR3 nucleotides read TGTGCCTGGAGTGTTCTTAGAAACACCATATATTTT.

V is TRBV25-1 and J is TRBJ1-1, with a possible D match to TRBD1 (5 bases). Trimming cost V 1 base and J 0 bases, with 15 bases left between them. CDR1 and CDR2 (germline): MGHDK, SYGVNS. CDR3 length: 17 residues. The CDR3 here is CASSESGGGWVNTEAFF. The CDR3 DNA follows: TGTGCCAGCAGTGAATCCGGGGGGGGTTGGGTGAACACTGAAGCTTTCTTT.

The chain recombines TRBV4-3 with TRBJ2-6, with TRBD1 identical over 8 bases. The CDR3 covers 19 residues. The germline CDR1 and CDR2 sequences are LGHNA and YSLEER. The J segment lost 0 bases and the V segment lost 1 base, leaving 8 bases of the junction unmatched. CDR3 bases: TGCGCCAGCAGCCAAGGTCAGGGGGCATACTCCTCTGGGGCCAACGTCCTGACTTTC. Protein sequence: CASSQGQGAYSSGANVLTF.

V is TRBV29-1 and J is TRBJ1-3, with D uncertain. Per germline, CDR1 SQVTM and CDR2 ANQGSEA. V lost 3 bases, J lost 2 bases, and 8 bases lay in between. The CDR3 has 13 residues. CDR3: CSVDRDPGNTIYF. CDR3 nucleotides: TGCAGCGTTGATCGGGATCCTGGAAACACCATATATTTT.

The chain uses TRBV5-4 and TRBJ1-6; a weak D match, TRBD1 (6 bases). CDR1 and CDR2 from the germline V gene are SGHNT and YYREEE (reference sequence). This CDR3 is built from 15 residues. Trimming shortened V by 10 bases and J by 12 bases, and 26 bases separated the two germline ends. The CDR3 is CAYREGTFIRGPLHF. The CDR3 DNA reads TGTGCCTACAGGGAGGGAACCTTCATCCGGGGACCCCTCCACTTT.

The CDR3: CASSIRGTGSGNTIYF. Here the CDR3 DNA reads TGTGCCAGTAGTATACGGGGGACAGGGTCCGGAAACACCATATATTTT. J is TRBJ1-3 and V is TRBV19, with 9 bases identical to TRBD1. Germline trimming cut 2 bases from V and 4 bases from J; bases unmatched to any gene: 6. The CDR3 is 16 amino acids. Germline loops: CDR1 LNHDA, CDR2 SQIVND (reference sequence).

The CDR3 sequence is CASSPGGQAPLHF. The CDR3 coding sequence is TGTGCCAGCAGTCCCGGGGGACAGGCACCCCTCCACTTT. The genes are TRBV9 and TRBJ1-6; 8 positions match TRBD1. The trim removed 5 bases at V and 11 bases at J, leaving 6 bases unmatched. Germline CDR1 SGDLS, CDR2 YYNGEE. CDR3 length: 13 amino acids.

This clone turned up a few times. The rearrangement joins TRBV19 to TRBJ1-1; D remains ambiguous. CDR1 is LNHDA, CDR2 SQIVND, per germline (reference sequence). The ends were cut back, 1 base at V and 3 bases at J, with 9 bases in the middle. The CDR3 runs to 14 residues. CDR3 loop: CASSIGLTYTEAFF. The CDR3 DNA reads as TGTGCCAGTAGTATAGGTCTAACCTACACTGAAGCTTTCTTT.

V gene TRBV6-6 combines with J gene TRBJ1-4, with D tentatively TRBD1 (5 bases). The V gene lost 5 bases and the J gene lost 6 bases, with 10 bases spanning the gap. This CDR3 is 13 amino acids long. Germline CDR1 and CDR2: MNHNY and SVGAGI (reference sequence). Here the CDR3 DNA reads TGTGCCAGCAGTGACTGGGGGGATGAAAAACTGTTTTTT. Protein sequence: CASSDWGDEKLFF.

This sequence joins TRBV19 and TRBJ1-1, with D unclear. The CDR3 is 14 residues long. CDR1 and CDR2 from the germline V gene are LNHDA and SQIVND (reference sequence). With 5 bases removed from V and 0 bases from J, the gap between germline ends came to 10 bases. As DNA, the CDR3 is TGTGCCAGTAGTCCCAGGAGGATGAACACTGAAGCTTTCTTT. Translation: CASSPRRMNTEAFF.

This clone has a single count. The chain uses TRBV6-5 and TRBJ1-5; TRBD1 is a possible D gene (6 bases). Looked up from germline, CDR1 is MNHEY and CDR2 is SVGAGI. This CDR3 is 15 amino acids long. The V gene lost 2 bases and the J gene lost 7 bases, with 15 bases spanning the gap. The CDR3 sequence is CASSYRTEGGQPQHF. The CDR3 DNA sequence: TGTGCCAGCAGTTACCGGACGGAAGGGGGACAGCCCCAGCATTTT.

J is TRBJ1-2 and V is TRBV4-3; no clear D. The CDR3 totals 14 residues. The V end lost 1 base, the J end lost 4 bases, and 10 bases lay between the germline ends. Germline V CDR1 and CDR2: LGHNA, YSLEER. The CDR3 nucleotides are TGCGCCAGCAGCCAAGTTTACAGTCCCTATGGCTACACCTTC. Translating it yields CASSQVYSPYGYTF.

The rearrangement uses TRBV5-1 and TRBJ2-1; 9 positions match TRBD1. The length of the CDR3 is 15 residues. From germline, CDR1 is SGHRS and CDR2 YFSETQ. V dropped 4 bases and J dropped 4; count of bases not matched to a gene: 6. CDR3 in amino acids: CASSLTGGAYNEQFF. The CDR3 region has the DNA TGCGCCAGCAGCCTGACAGGGGGTGCTTACAATGAGCAGTTCTTC.

The J gene is TRBJ2-7, the V gene TRBV6-5, with D tentatively TRBD2 (6 bases). Looked up from germline, CDR1 is MNHEY and CDR2 is SVGAGI. V lost 6 bases and J 6 bases, leaving 12 bases between the germline ends. The CDR3 loop spans 12 amino acids. CDR3 loop: CASSRRGGEQYF. The CDR3 DNA sequence: TGTGCCAGCAGCCGAAGGGGAGGCGAGCAGTACTTC.

This chain uses TRBV11-3 with TRBJ2-3, with TRBD2 as a possible D gene (5 bases). The CDR3 runs 14 residues. Germline V gene lookup returns CDR1 SGHNT and CDR2 YENEEA. The V gene lost 1 base and the J gene lost 5 bases, with 10 bases spanning the gap. CDR3 protein: CASSLASSRDTQYF. CDR3 in DNA: TGTGCCAGCAGCTTAGCATCTAGCCGAGATACGCAGTATTTT.

This sequence joins TRBV4-1 and TRBJ1-5; maybe TRBD1 (6 bases). The V and J ends lost 3 bases and 0 bases respectively, with 18 bases between them. The germline V gene encodes CDR1 MGHRA and CDR2 YSYEKL. The CDR3 has 18 residues. Here the CDR3 reads CASSHTSGGANSNQPQHF. CDR3 nucleotide sequence: TGCGCCAGCAGCCACACGAGCGGGGGCGCGAATAGCAATCAGCCCCAGCATTTT.

This chain links TRBV14 with TRBJ2-3; 10 bases match TRBD2. V lost 3 bases, J lost 2 bases, and 8 bases stayed unmatched. Germline V gene lookup returns CDR1 SGHDN and CDR2 FVKESK. This CDR3 region has 17 residues. The CDR3 DNA follows: TGTGCCAGCAGCCAGGGTCTAGCGGGGGCCTACACAGATACGCAGTATTTT. This translates into CASSQGLAGAYTDTQYF.

A few counts support this clone. This rearrangement joins TRBV7-2 to TRBJ1-2; 8 bases agree with TRBD1. The J segment lost 3 bases and the V segment lost 8 bases, leaving 11 bases of the junction unmatched. CDR3 size: 15 residues. The germline gives CDR1 SGHTA, CDR2 FQGNSA. The DNA of the CDR3 is TGTGCCAGCCTATCCGCGCAGGGGGCAGACTATGGCTACACCTTC. Encoded protein: CASLSAQGADYGYTF.

The chain employs TRBV7-9 and TRBJ1-2; TRBD1 might be the D (5 bases). Trimming removed 5 bases at V and 0 bases at J, with 13 bases between. Germline values: CDR1 SEHNR, CDR2 FQNEAQ (reference sequence). The CDR3 is 15 residues long. CDR3 loop: CASSPRATANYGYTF. The CDR3 nucleotides read TGTGCCAGCAGCCCAAGGGCGACAGCTAACTATGGCTACACCTTC.

DNA of the CDR3: TGTGCCAGCAGCCCGGACAGGGGGAGCACAGATACGCAGTATTTT. Translated: CASSPDRGSTDTQYF. The V and J genes are TRBV7-9 and TRBJ2-3; 10 nucleotides line up with TRBD1. V was pared by 5 bases and J by 0 bases, with 2 bases of the junction left unmatched. The CDR3 totals 15 residues. Germline V gives CDR1 SEHNR, CDR2 FQNEAQ (reference sequence).

The sample holds a few counts of this clone. The gene calls are TRBV6-4 and TRBJ1-1; D unclear. The CDR3 sequence is 13 residues long. The V and J ends lost 4 bases and 1 base respectively, with 7 bases between them. Germline CDR1 and CDR2: MRHNA and SNTAGT. The CDR3 region has the DNA TGTGCCAGCAGTGTGGCACGGAACACTGAAGCTTTCTTT. This encodes CASSVARNTEAFF.

V gene TRBV15 combines with J gene TRBJ1-1; D might be TRBD1 (5 bases). The germline V and J ends were trimmed by 7 bases and 5 bases, with 20 bases remaining between them. Germline V lookup: CDR1 LNHNV, CDR2 YYDKDF (reference sequence). The length of the CDR3 is 15 residues. CDR3 sequence reads: CATKDNRGPLTEAFF. The CDR3 DNA sequence: TGTGCCACCAAGGACAATCGAGGTCCCCTAACTGAAGCTTTCTTT.